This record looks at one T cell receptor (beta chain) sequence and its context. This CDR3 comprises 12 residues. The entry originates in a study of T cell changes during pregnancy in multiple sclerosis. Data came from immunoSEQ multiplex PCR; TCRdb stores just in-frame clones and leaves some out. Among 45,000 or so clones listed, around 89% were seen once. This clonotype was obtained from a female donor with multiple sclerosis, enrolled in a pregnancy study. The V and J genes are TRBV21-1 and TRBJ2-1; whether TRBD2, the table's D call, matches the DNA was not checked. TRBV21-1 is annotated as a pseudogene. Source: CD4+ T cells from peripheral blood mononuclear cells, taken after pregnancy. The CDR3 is CASSVRYPEQFF. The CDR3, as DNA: TGTGCCAGCAGCGTGAGGTATCCTGAGCAGTTCTTC.